What follows are 2 T cell receptor beta chains derived from one specimen sequenced in a study of cytomegalovirus exposure and HLA in healthy donors (dated by TCRdb to the late 2010s). Library construction relied on the immunoSEQ multiplex PCR assay. The multiplex PCR relied on a mix of 60 forward primers for TCR Vbeta segments and 13 reverse primers for TCR Jbeta segments. TCRdb stores this immuneACCESS table with in-frame sequences only. Part of the clones is absent; in the studies checked, under half of the shortfall reflects unresolved V genes, and no reason is known for the rest. A total of about 150,000 clones appear in this sample, roughly 80% of them only once. Less than 4% of the sample rests with the top ten. Sequenced input: PBMCs. The source of these receptors is a male donor in good health and CMV-seronegative.

This chain joins TRBV11-3 and TRBJ2-7, with TRBD2 as a possible D gene (7 bases). This CDR3 region has 13 residues. CDR1 SGHNT and CDR2 YENEEA come from the germline V gene. The V end was cut by 5 bases, the J end by 5 bases, with 13 bases between. The CDR3 DNA reads as TGTGCCAGCAGCCTGGGGGGGCGCGACGAGCAGTACTTC. Its protein product is CASSLGGRDEQYF.

Regarding this clone: The same CDR3 can be traced to other DNA sequences in this sample. The chain has TRBV6-5 and TRBJ2-6, with D uncertain. V shed 2 bases and J shed 2 bases, with 4 bases lying between them. Germline CDR1 MNHEY, CDR2 SVGAGI. CDR3 length: 14 amino acids. The CDR3 DNA reads as TGTGCCAGCAGTTACGGCACTGGGGCCAACGTCCTGACTTTC. Translating gives CASSYGTGANVLTF.